The source of this TCR beta chain is a study of sequential checkpoint blockade in melanoma. Study information: Each arm's sequence ended with maintenance nivolumab. Study outcomes and limitations: Response in arm A was associated with pretreatment TIL clonality.

About this clone: The antigen is unknown.

TCRdb's copy holds only in-frame clones and misses some; the assay was immunoSEQ multiplex PCR. Altogether fewer than 1,500 clones are present, approximately 18% being singletons, with the ten largest covering 15%. The CDR3 loop spans 11 amino acids. V was shortened by 5 bases and J by 12 bases, with 8 bases between the two germline ends. Sample treatment: randomized to nivolumab then ipilimumab (arm A) or the reverse (arm B). The sequences come from tumor tissue (inferred from file names), collected from a patient given nivolumab and ipilimumab in sequence. The TCR was taken from a human donor with melanoma. V gene TRBV6-7 combines with J gene TRBJ2-6; no reliable D call. TRBV6-7 is classed as an ORF, of uncertain function. CDR3 nucleotides: TGTGCCAGCAGTGAAGTAAGCGTCCTGACTTTC. Protein: CASSEVSVLTF.